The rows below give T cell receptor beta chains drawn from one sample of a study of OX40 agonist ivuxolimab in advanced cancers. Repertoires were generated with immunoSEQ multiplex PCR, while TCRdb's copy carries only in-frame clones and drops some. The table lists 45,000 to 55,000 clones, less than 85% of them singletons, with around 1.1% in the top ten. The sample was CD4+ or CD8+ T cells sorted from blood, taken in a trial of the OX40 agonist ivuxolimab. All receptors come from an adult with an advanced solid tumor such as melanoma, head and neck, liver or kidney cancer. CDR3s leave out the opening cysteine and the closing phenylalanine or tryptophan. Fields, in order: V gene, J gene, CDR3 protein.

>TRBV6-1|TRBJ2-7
ASSDWIYEQY
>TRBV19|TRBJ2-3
ASTYAATDTQY
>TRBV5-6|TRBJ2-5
ASSLGSVGERLETQY
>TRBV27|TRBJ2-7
ASASLRGSSYEQY
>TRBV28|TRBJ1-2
ASSSPGQEGYT
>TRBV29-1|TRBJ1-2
SVDAQERVYGYT
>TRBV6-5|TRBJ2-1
ASSYSGAGFRF
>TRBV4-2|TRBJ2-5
ASSQELAGGPKSETQY
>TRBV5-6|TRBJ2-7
ASSSPPGLLYEQY
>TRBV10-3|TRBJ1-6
AISEYSNNSPLH
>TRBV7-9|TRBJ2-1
ASGSNEQF
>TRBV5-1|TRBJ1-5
ASSPDRFNQPQH
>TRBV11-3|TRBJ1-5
ASSLEAWGNQPQH
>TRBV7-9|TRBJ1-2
ASSSRDRDGYT
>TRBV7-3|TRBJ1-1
ASSLTRSTEAF
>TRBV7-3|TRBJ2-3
ASSRTSGRAGDTQY
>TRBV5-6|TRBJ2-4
ASSILVAKNIQY
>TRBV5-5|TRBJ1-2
ASSLASGNNYGYT
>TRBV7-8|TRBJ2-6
ASSLRGARSSGANVLT
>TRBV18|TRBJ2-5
ASSPPGLVETQY
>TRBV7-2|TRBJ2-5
ASSLIGLAGETQY
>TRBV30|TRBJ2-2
AWTRDAGELF
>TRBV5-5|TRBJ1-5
ASSFTDSNQPQH
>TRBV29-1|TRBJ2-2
SVDGLANTGELF
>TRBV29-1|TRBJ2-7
SLHPIYEQY
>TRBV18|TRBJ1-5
ASSPRWDQPQH
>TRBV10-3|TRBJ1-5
AISVRDLAGGQPQH